This T cell receptor beta chain is drawn from a study of control samples from healthy donors and cancer patients. Here immunoSEQ multiplex PCR was the method, and the copy in TCRdb shows in-frame clones only, minus some. The table records some 150,000 clones, 91% of them present only once. Germline lookup yields CDR1 SEHNR and CDR2 FQNEAQ (reference sequence). V was shortened by 5 bases and J by 4 bases, with 12 bases between the two germline ends. The CDR3 is 14 amino acids. Sequenced material: blood. The clonotype comes from a woman in her twenties or thirties in good health. The chain links TRBV7-9 to TRBJ1-3; tentatively, D is TRBD1 (6 bases). The CDR3 protein is CASSPTGSGNTIYF. The CDR3 nucleotides are TGTGCCAGCAGCCCGACAGGTTCCGGAAACACCATATATTTT. Filled out from reference TRBV7-9 and TRBJ1-3, the complete variable domain reads DTGVSQNPRHKITKRGQNVTFRCDPISEHNRLYWYRQTLGQGPEFLTYFQNEAQLEKSRLLSDRFSAERPKGSFSTLEIQRTEQGDSAMYLCASSPTGSGNTIYFGEGSWLTVV.